The 4 T cell receptor beta chains listed next were all sequenced from one sample in a study of molecular identifiers for immune sequencing clone quantification. TCRdb independently ran MiXCR on the PCR reads; one entry per CDR3 protein. The table has about 630,000 distinct CDR3 sequences, around 25% seen once. Sample: naive CD8+ T cells from blood, with Jurkat cell RNA spiked in. Stated subset: FACS-sorted CD8+CD4-CCR7+CD45RA+ naive T cells. The source is a human donor in good health. Some libraries in this study had Jurkat cell RNA spiked in.

Only a few counts were recorded for this clonotype. V usage is TRBV5-8 and J usage is TRBJ2-5, with D perhaps being TRBD1 or TRBD2 (6 bases each). V was trimmed by 4 bases and J by 4 bases, leaving 20 bases between them. Germline V gives CDR1 SGHTS, CDR2 YDEGEE. This CDR3 is 16 amino acids long. CDR3 nucleotide sequence: TGTGCCAGCAGCGGACAGATCCGCTTGGGGGGAGAGACCCAGTACTTC. It specifies CASSGQIRLGGETQYF.

This clonotype was counted a few times. The chain couples TRBV7-3 to TRBJ2-3; D is perhaps TRBD2 (5 bases). Germline CDR1 is SGHTA and CDR2 is FQGTGA. The CDR3 has 15 residues. Trimming stripped 4 bases from V and 1 base from J, with 12 bases between. The CDR3 sequence is CASSSTGLGTDTQYF. The CDR3 DNA is TGTGCCAGCAGCTCCACGGGGTTAGGCACAGATACGCAGTATTTT.

This clonotype showed up just a few times. The rearrangement joins TRBV7-2 to TRBJ2-7; the match to TRBD2 covers 11 bases. CDR1 is SGHTA, CDR2 FQGNSA, per germline. The CDR3 has 16 amino acids. Losses at the gene ends were 3 bases for V and 6 bases for J; bases not matched to a gene: 10. CDR3 nucleotide sequence: TGTGCCAGCAGCTTCGCCGTGGTAGCGGGGGGGCGCGAGCAGTACTTC. It encodes CASSFAVVAGGREQYF.

This chain joins TRBV20-1 and TRBJ1-5, with a weak D call TRBD1 (5 bases). The CDR3 totals 19 residues. CDR1 is DFQATT, CDR2 SNEGSKA, per germline (reference sequence). V shed 4 bases and J shed 1 base, with 26 bases lying between them. The CDR3 coding sequence is TGCAGTGCTAAGTGGACTGGAGCGGGGTGGGGCGTAAGCAATCAGCCCCAGCATTTT. It is translated as CSAKWTGAGWGVSNQPQHF.